This T cell receptor (beta chain) is from a study of blood T cells in healthy people across ages. Using a J-beta primer mix together with a sample-barcoded 5' primer, a second PCR was run for about 6 to 11 cycles. One entry per CDR3 protein results from TCRdb running MiXCR on the 5' RACE reads. The sample consists of around 1,000,000 distinct CDR3 sequences, 35% to 40% of them appearing once. This CDR3 comprises 13 residues. Per the germline V gene, CDR1 is ENHRY and CDR2 is SYGVKD. Concerning this clonotype: The junction shows a germline mismatch at one end, possibly a read error.

The chain combines TRBV10-3 with TRBJ1-6, with D possibly being TRBD1 (5 bases). The sequence was collected from a young man in good health. The sample taken for sequencing was blood. The CDR3 protein is CAISVDSLSLLHF. In DNA, the CDR3 is TGTGCCATCAGTGTAGACAGTCTCTCACTCCTCCACTTT.